One sample yielded the 10 T cell receptor beta chains listed below, sequenced in a study of T cell changes during pregnancy in multiple sclerosis. Here immunoSEQ multiplex PCR was the method, and the copy in TCRdb shows in-frame clones only, minus some. The sample lists 40,000 to 50,000 clones, around 91% occurring once. The sample in question was CD4+ T cells from peripheral blood mononuclear cells, obtained in the second trimester of pregnancy. The receptors stem from a female donor in good health, enrolled as a control in a pregnancy study.

The chain links TRBV5-6 to TRBJ1-1; D ambiguous. Germline assignment: CDR1 SGHDT and CDR2 YYEEEE. V gave up 0 bases and J gave up 6 bases, with 6 bases separating them. There are 12 residues in the CDR3. CDR3 nucleotides: TGTGCCAGCAGCTTGGCCGCGGCTGAAGCTTTCTTT. It yields the protein CASSLAAAEAFF.

The rearrangement uses TRBV11-2 and TRBJ1-1; D remains unclear. The germline CDR1 and CDR2 sequences are SGHAT and FQNNGV. The CDR3 spans 13 residues. The V end was cut by 2 bases, the J end by 0 bases, with 4 bases between. The CDR3 region has the DNA TGTGCCAGCAGCTTATCGGTGAACACTGAAGCTTTCTTT. Amino acids: CASSLSVNTEAFF.

The chain couples TRBV7-9 to TRBJ2-3; TRBD1 aligns across 10 bases. The CDR3 runs 18 residues. The V gene end was trimmed by 5 bases and the J gene end by 4 bases; junction bases not matched to a gene: 15. Per the germline V gene, CDR1 is SEHNR and CDR2 is FQNEAQ (reference sequence). The CDR3 sequence: CASSQDRGRVYVADTQYF. The CDR3 DNA sequence: TGTGCCAGCAGCCAAGACAGGGGGCGCGTGTATGTAGCAGATACGCAGTATTTT.

The chain links TRBV6-5 to TRBJ1-2; D gene uncertain. Germline CDR1 is MNHEY and CDR2 is SVGAGI. This CDR3 has 12 amino acids. The V end was cut by 4 bases, the J end by 7 bases, with 10 bases between. CDR3 coding DNA: TGTGCCAGCAGTTCGGCGGTGAGTGGCTACACCTTC. Amino acids: CASSSAVSGYTF.

The chain couples TRBV6-5 to TRBJ2-3, with 9 bases fitting TRBD1. This CDR3 contains 15 residues. V lost 4 bases and J lost 6; bases outside the gene matches: 8. Germline values: CDR1 MNHEY, CDR2 SVGAGI. As DNA, the CDR3 is TGTGCCAGCAGTTCAATACAGGGGGCCGCGGATACGCAGTATTTT. The encoded protein is CASSSIQGAADTQYF.

The J gene is TRBJ2-1, the V gene TRBV5-1, with 12 nucleotides matching TRBD2. Germline V gene sequence: CDR1 SGHRS, CDR2 YFSETQ. CDR3 length: 16 residues. V lost 0 bases, J lost 4 bases, and 2 bases stayed unmatched. The CDR3 region is CASSLASGGEYNEQFF. The CDR3 DNA follows: TGCGCCAGCAGCTTGGCTAGCGGGGGGGAGTACAATGAGCAGTTCTTC.

This chain joins TRBV7-2 and TRBJ1-2; 9 positions agree with TRBD1. Trimming cost V 5 bases and J 4 bases; bases outside gene matches: 8. CDR3 length: 15 amino acids. CDR1 and CDR2 from the germline V gene are SGHTA and FQGNSA. CDR3 sequence: CASSPGQGSFYGYTF. Here the CDR3 DNA reads TGTGCCAGCAGCCCGGGACAGGGAAGTTTCTATGGCTACACCTTC.

The chain combines TRBV4-1 with TRBJ2-5, with 9 bases that match TRBD2. The CDR3 covers 17 residues. Trimming took 1 base from V and 5 from J; bases not matched to a gene: 11. Germline values: CDR1 MGHRA, CDR2 YSYEKL. The CDR3, as DNA: TGCGCCAGCAGCCAAGTGCTTCTCGCGGGGGGGCGTGAGACCCAGTACTTC. It is translated as CASSQVLLAGGRETQYF.

The V call is TRBV11-2, the J call TRBJ2-1, with a possible D match to TRBD2 (5 bases). Germline CDR1 is SGHAT and CDR2 is FQNNGV. Between the trimmed V and J ends, which lost 1 base and 5 bases, there was a span of 15 bases. The CDR3 runs 16 residues. CDR3 residues: CASSLGPWQTNNEQFF. In DNA, the CDR3 is TGTGCCAGCAGCTTAGGTCCGTGGCAGACTAACAATGAGCAGTTCTTC.

This clone was recorded once. The chain carries TRBV7-9 and TRBJ2-5, with 11 bases that match TRBD1. This CDR3 contains 17 residues. With V trimmed by 5 bases and J by 6 bases, 14 bases remained unmatched. Germline V CDR1 and CDR2: SEHNR, FQNEAQ (reference sequence). The CDR3 DNA reads as TGTGCCAGCAGCCCGTGGACAGGGGGCGACACCTTCAAGACCCAGTACTTC. Translated, it gives CASSPWTGGDTFKTQYF.